The T cell receptor beta chain under discussion was sequenced for a study of identical twins. Study outcomes and limitations: It was out-of-frame TCR alpha sharing in monozygotic twins that models underestimated. There was an excess of low generation probability in the out-of-frame alpha sequences that twins shared.

MiXCR was run by TCRdb on the 5' RACE reads, yielding one entry per CDR3 protein. Among 1.5 million to 2 million distinct CDR3 sequences listed, less than 35% were seen once. A remark on this clonotype: The antigen is not known.

With V trimmed by 6 bases and J by 7 bases, 12 bases remained unmatched. The germline V gene has CDR1 SQVTM and CDR2 ANQGSEA. The CDR3 runs to 15 residues. This receptor was identified in a newborn girl in good health. The source material was cord blood. The V and J genes are TRBV29-1 and TRBJ2-7; TRBD2 matches at 13 bases. CDR3 sequence reads: CSVFSGLAGYNEQYF. The CDR3 DNA reads as TGCAGCGTCTTCTCGGGACTAGCGGGGTACAATGAGCAGTACTTC.